These T cell receptor beta chains were read from a single sample in a study of CD8 T cells in Susac syndrome. TCRdb reanalysed the immunoSEQ multiplex PCR reads using MiXCR and keeps one entry per CDR3 protein. The table has approximately 300,000 distinct CDR3 sequences, approximately 85% seen once. Sequencing was performed on CD8+ T cells from PBMCs. Receptors were obtained from a human donor with multiple sclerosis. CDR3s include the opening cysteine and the closing phenylalanine or tryptophan. D genes are given only for firm matches. Clone sizes are given selectively: once, few, many, or a class where the clone is expanded.

size: -
D: -
V: TRBV19
J: TRBJ2-2
DNA: TGTGCCAGTAGTATCCGAAGACTGTATTCCACCGGGGAGCTGTTTTTT
CDR3: CASSIRRLYSTGELFF

size: -
D: -
V: TRBV20-1
J: TRBJ2-7
DNA: TGCAGTGCTAGAATCCTAGCGACTGGTAACGAGCAGTACTTC
CDR3: CSARILATGNEQYF

size: few
D: -
V: TRBV6-2/TRBV6-3
J: TRBJ2-5
DNA: TGTGCCAGCAGTTCACTTTTGGCCCTCGCAGAGACCCAGTACTTC
CDR3: CASSSLLALAETQYF

size: -
D: -
V: TRBV4-3
J: TRBJ2-1
DNA: TGCGCCAGCAGCCAAGTCGGGGCCTATGAGCAGTTCTTC
CDR3: CASSQVGAYEQFF

size: -
D: -
V: TRBV28
J: TRBJ1-2
DNA: TGTGCCAGCAGTTTATATCAGGGTCACTATGGCTACACCTTC
CDR3: CASSLYQGHYGYTF

size: -
D: -
V: TRBV4-1
J: TRBJ2-7
DNA: TGCGCCAGCAGCCAAGATGATAACCTTCTCCCCGAGCAGTACTTC
CDR3: CASSQDDNLLPEQYF

size: -
D: -
V: TRBV7-9
J: TRBJ1-2
DNA: TGTGCCAGCAGCTTTTCCCTTGACTTTGGCTACACCTTC
CDR3: CASSFSLDFGYTF

size: -
D: -
V: TRBV7-9
J: TRBJ1-1
DNA: TGTGCCAGCAGCTTAGGGCGGGGAGCGAACACTGAAGCTTTCTTT
CDR3: CASSLGRGANTEAFF

size: -
D: -
V: TRBV7-2
J: TRBJ2-7
DNA: TGTGCCAGCAGCGGCCCTACAGGGATCCCCTACGAGCAGTACTTC
CDR3: CASSGPTGIPYEQYF

size: -
D: -
V: TRBV7-9
J: TRBJ1-2
DNA: TGTGCCAGCAGCACAGACTACAGCTTATATGGCTACACCTTC
CDR3: CASSTDYSLYGYTF

size: -
D: -
V: TRBV5-6
J: TRBJ1-1
DNA: TGTGCCAGCAGCTTGTGGACGGCGATCTCGAACACTGAAGCTTTCTTT
CDR3: CASSLWTAISNTEAFF

size: -
D: -
V: TRBV18
J: TRBJ2-5
DNA: TGTGCCAGCTCACCACCGGGGGAGGACCAAGAGACCCAGTACTTC
CDR3: CASSPPGEDQETQYF

size: -
D: -
V: TRBV4-1
J: TRBJ1-5
DNA: TGCGCCAGCAGCCAAGCGATAGAGTACAATCAGCCCCAGCATTTT
CDR3: CASSQAIEYNQPQHF

size: -
D: TRBD2
V: TRBV20-1
J: TRBJ2-5
DNA: TGCAGTGCTAGAGAAGCGGGAGCCGGAATAGAAGAGACCCAGTACTTC
CDR3: CSAREAGAGIEETQYF

size: -
D: TRBD1
V: TRBV9
J: TRBJ1-5
DNA: TGTGCCAGCAGCCCCGGACAGGGTAGCAATCAGCCCCAGCATTTT
CDR3: CASSPGQGSNQPQHF

size: -
D: TRBD1
V: TRBV5-1
J: TRBJ1-1
DNA: TGCGCCAGCAGCAAGACAGGGGGCACTGAAGCTTTCTTT
CDR3: CASSKTGGTEAFF

size: -
D: -
V: TRBV15
J: TRBJ1-2
DNA: TGTGCCACCAACCCTCGGGGGGGCGCGAACTATGGCTACACCTTC
CDR3: CATNPRGGANYGYTF

size: few
D: -
V: TRBV27
J: TRBJ2-7
DNA: TGTGCCAGCAGTTTCGGACAGACCTACGAGCAGTACTTC
CDR3: CASSFGQTYEQYF

size: -
D: -
V: TRBV24-1
J: TRBJ1-1
DNA: TGTGCCACCAGTGACGGGTTGACTGAAGCTTTCTTT
CDR3: CATSDGLTEAFF

size: -
D: TRBD1
V: TRBV7-9
J: TRBJ2-2
DNA: TGTGCCAGCAGCCCGAACAGGGGCGCCGGCAGCACCGGGGAGCTGTTTTTT
CDR3: CASSPNRGAGSTGELFF

size: -
D: TRBD2
V: TRBV20-1
J: TRBJ2-7
DNA: TGCAGTGCTAGAGTAGCTAGCGGGAGGGAATACGAGCAGTACTTC
CDR3: CSARVASGREYEQYF

size: -
D: -
V: TRBV10-3
J: TRBJ2-5
DNA: TGTGCCATGGGCCCAGGGCTGAAACAAGGGACCCAGTACTTC
CDR3: CAMGPGLKQGTQYF

size: -
D: -
V: TRBV12-3/TRBV12-4
J: TRBJ1-5
DNA: TGTGCCAGCAGTCCCCCTCAGACCTATAGCAATCAGCCCCAGCATTTT
CDR3: CASSPPQTYSNQPQHF

size: -
D: -
V: TRBV4-3
J: TRBJ2-1
DNA: TGCGCCAGCAGCCAAGATTGGGGGGTGCTTAATGAGCAGTTCTTC
CDR3: CASSQDWGVLNEQFF

size: -
D: TRBD1
V: TRBV28
J: TRBJ1-2
DNA: TGTGCCAGCAGTTTATTACCAGGGGGTAGATATGGCTACACCTTC
CDR3: CASSLLPGGRYGYTF

size: -
D: -
V: TRBV5-6
J: TRBJ2-3
DNA: TGTGCCAGCAGCGACGGAGGACAAGGCACAGATACGCAGTATTTT
CDR3: CASSDGGQGTDTQYF

size: -
D: -
V: TRBV28
J: TRBJ2-1
DNA: TGTGCCAGCAGTCCCGCCAGGTATGAGCAGTTCTTC
CDR3: CASSPARYEQFF

size: once
D: -
V: TRBV6-5
J: TRBJ1-3
DNA: TGTGCCACTTCGGGACACATCTCTGGAAACACCATATATTTT
CDR3: CATSGHISGNTIYF

size: -
D: TRBD1
V: TRBV9
J: TRBJ1-1
DNA: TGTGCCAGCAGCCCTTTCGGGACAGACAACACTGAAGCTTTCTTT
CDR3: CASSPFGTDNTEAFF

size: -
D: TRBD2
V: TRBV7-8
J: TRBJ2-3
DNA: TGTGCCAGCAGCCGACCGGCCGGGGTAGCGGGACCCACAGATACGCAGTATTTT
CDR3: CASSRPAGVAGPTDTQYF

size: -
D: -
V: TRBV4-1
J: TRBJ1-5
DNA: TGCGCCAGCAGCCAAGATTCAGGGAATAGCAATCAGCCCCAGCATTTT
CDR3: CASSQDSGNSNQPQHF

size: few
D: -
V: TRBV5-1
J: TRBJ1-1
DNA: TGTGCCAGCAGTTTATCCGGAACGAACACTGAAGCTTTCTTT
CDR3: CASSLSGTNTEAFF

size: -
D: -
V: TRBV7-2
J: TRBJ1-5
DNA: TGTGCCAGCAGCACATATAATGCCCGTTCAGGGATTTACCAGCCCCAGCATTTT
CDR3: CASSTYNARSGIYQPQHF

size: -
D: -
V: TRBV20-1
J: TRBJ1-3
DNA: TGCGGCTCAACAGGGTCTGGAAACACCATATATTTT
CDR3: CGSTGSGNTIYF

size: -
D: -
V: TRBV6-1
J: TRBJ1-1
DNA: TGTGCCAGCAGTGGCTTCAAGGGGGGTGAAGCTTTCTTT
CDR3: CASSGFKGGEAFF

size: -
D: -
V: TRBV27
J: TRBJ1-2
DNA: TGTGCCAGCAGTGCCGGCCTCGGGAACTATGGCTACACCTTC
CDR3: CASSAGLGNYGYTF

size: -
D: -
V: TRBV2
J: TRBJ2-6
DNA: TGTGCCAGTCAGCGTTCCGAGACTGGGGCCAACGTCCTGACTTTC
CDR3: CASQRSETGANVLTF

size: few
D: -
V: TRBV7-2
J: TRBJ2-5
DNA: TGTGCCAGCAGCTTAGCGGTGGGGGAAGAGACCCAGTACTTC
CDR3: CASSLAVGEETQYF

size: once
D: -
V: TRBV20-1
J: TRBJ1-2
DNA: TGCAGTGCTAGAGAGCCCCACAGGGAAGGCTACACCTTC
CDR3: CSAREPHREGYTF

size: -
D: TRBD2
V: TRBV28
J: TRBJ2-7
DNA: TGTGCCAGCAGTTTCCTAGCGGGAGAAGGCTACGAGCAGTACTTC
CDR3: CASSFLAGEGYEQYF

size: -
D: -
V: TRBV11-2
J: TRBJ1-1
DNA: TGTGCCAGCAGCTTAGACCCCGCGCTAGTAGCTTTCTTT
CDR3: CASSLDPALVAFF

size: -
D: -
V: TRBV6-4
J: TRBJ1-2
DNA: TGTGCCAGCAGTGATGGGGCTTTCTACACCTTC
CDR3: CASSDGAFYTF

size: -
D: -
V: TRBV19
J: TRBJ2-1
DNA: TGTGCCAGTAGTATAGTTTTTGGTTACGGGAGTACCCGGGTCGATGAGCAGTTCTTC
CDR3: CASSIVFGYGSTRVDEQFF

size: once
D: -
V: TRBV6-2/TRBV6-3
J: TRBJ2-3
DNA: TGTGCCAGCAGTTACGGCGTGGATACGCAGTATTTT
CDR3: CASSYGVDTQYF

size: -
D: -
V: TRBV28
J: TRBJ1-5
DNA: TGTGCCAGCAGTTTATTGGGTTTGGGGGAGAAGGCCCAGCATTTT
CDR3: CASSLLGLGEKAQHF

size: -
D: -
V: TRBV28
J: TRBJ2-1
DNA: TGTGCCAGCAGTGACCCCGGGAACAGCCTTTACAATGAGCAGTTCTTC
CDR3: CASSDPGNSLYNEQFF

size: -
D: TRBD2
V: TRBV27
J: TRBJ2-7
DNA: TGTGCCAGCAGTTTATCGACTAGCGGCTACGAGCAGTACTTC
CDR3: CASSLSTSGYEQYF

size: -
D: -
V: TRBV7-9
J: TRBJ2-7
DNA: TGTGCCAGCAGCCCTCCGGACCGGGAGCAGTACTTC
CDR3: CASSPPDREQYF